The 20 T cell receptor beta chains in this list originate from one sample, sequenced in a study of blood T cell repertoires in COVID-19. The method was immunoSEQ multiplex PCR; TCRdb's version includes in-frame clones alone and lacks a portion of them. Of 150,000 to 200,000 clones in the sample, under 85% were seen once. Sequencing was performed on peripheral blood. These receptors all come from a man between 60 and 75 years old with active or convalescent COVID-19.

The chain joins TRBV30 to TRBJ1-6; TRBD1 matches at 9 bases. This CDR3 is built from 13 residues. With V trimmed by 3 bases and J by 13 bases, 7 bases remained unmatched. Germline-derived CDR1 and CDR2 are GTSNPN and SVGIG (reference sequence). The CDR3: CAWRRDRDSPLHF. The CDR3 DNA reads as TGTGCCTGGAGGAGGGACAGGGACTCCCCCCTCCACTTT.

The CDR3 here is CSASYVGGGATEAFF. CDR3 sequence (DNA): TGCAGTGCTAGTTATGTGGGAGGAGGCGCCACTGAAGCTTTCTTT. V usage is TRBV20-1 and J usage is TRBJ1-1; D remains unclear. This CDR3 is built from 15 residues. Per the germline V gene, CDR1 is DFQATT and CDR2 is SNEGSKA (reference sequence). V lost 3 bases and J 4 bases, leaving 18 bases between the germline ends.

The chain uses TRBV7-9 and TRBJ2-2; D is unclear. CDR1 is SEHNR and CDR2 is FQNEAQ in the germline V gene (reference sequence). CDR3 size: 14 residues. The V end lost 5 bases, the J end lost 6 bases, and 13 bases lay between the germline ends. Here the CDR3 DNA reads TGTGCCAGCAGCCGTTCCGGCCGGGCCGGGGAGCTGTTTTTT. Encoded protein: CASSRSGRAGELFF.

The chain is built from TRBV11-2 and TRBJ1-5; D remains ambiguous. This CDR3 contains 14 residues. The germline V gene has CDR1 SGHAT and CDR2 FQNNGV. V was clipped by 2 bases and J by 1 base, with 6 bases between them. The CDR3 nucleotides are TGTGCCAGCAGCTTACGAGGGAGCAATCAGCCCCAGCATTTT. Its translation: CASSLRGSNQPQHF.

V usage is TRBV10-3 and J usage is TRBJ2-1; the match to TRBD2 covers 14 bases. CDR1 and CDR2 (germline): ENHRY, SYGVKD. The CDR3 length is 17 residues. V shed 9 bases, J shed 5 bases, and the junction held 12 bases outside the gene matches. CDR3 protein: CAMAGTSGSLPNNEQFF. As DNA, the CDR3 is TGTGCCATGGCCGGGACTAGCGGGAGCCTACCCAACAATGAGCAGTTCTTC.

The chain recombines TRBV7-2 with TRBJ1-5; tentatively, D is TRBD1 (5 bases). In germline, CDR1 is SGHTA, CDR2 FQGNSA. V lost 2 bases to trimming and J lost 5 bases, with 10 bases between them. The CDR3 contains 14 residues. The CDR3 sequence: CASSLSGRDQPQHF. The CDR3 DNA is TGTGCCAGCAGCTTATCAGGGAGGGATCAGCCCCAGCATTTT.

This clone turned up a few times. In nucleotides, the CDR3 is TGTGCTAGTGGTACCGGGACAGGGGGCTTGGGCACTGAAGCTTTCTTT. This translates into CASGTGTGGLGTEAFF. The genes are TRBV12-5 and TRBJ1-1; the match to TRBD1 covers 12 bases. CDR1 is LGHNT, CDR2 FRNRAP, per germline. This CDR3 contains 16 residues. V lost 5 bases and J lost 4; bases outside the gene matches: 8.

The rearrangement uses TRBV19 and TRBJ2-1; a possible D gene is TRBD1 (5 bases). Trimming took 3 bases from V and 4 from J, leaving 16 bases between them. Per germline, CDR1 LNHDA and CDR2 SQIVND (reference sequence). CDR3 size: 16 residues. CDR3: CASSIPGHVAYNEQFF. The CDR3 bases are TGTGCCAGTAGTATTCCCGGACACGTAGCTTACAATGAGCAGTTCTTC.

V is TRBV4-2 and J is TRBJ2-2, with D tentatively TRBD2 (7 bases). This CDR3 is built from 18 residues. Germline V gene lookup returns CDR1 LGHNA and CDR2 YNFKEQ. The V end lost 3 bases, the J end lost 0 bases, and 17 bases lay between the germline ends. The CDR3 reads CASSHGGGGPANTGELFF. Written as DNA, the CDR3 is TGTGCCAGCAGCCACGGGGGAGGGGGGCCTGCGAACACCGGGGAGCTGTTTTTT.

The chain is built from TRBV7-2 and TRBJ2-7; the D gene is possibly TRBD1 (6 bases). The CDR3 has 13 amino acids. The germline V gene has CDR1 SGHTA and CDR2 FQGNSA. Trimming shortened V by 4 bases and J by 3 bases, and 10 bases separated the two germline ends. CDR3 nucleotide sequence: TGTGCCAGCAGCTCCCGGACAGTCTACGAGCAGTACTTC. It yields the protein CASSSRTVYEQYF.

The chain employs TRBV5-4 and TRBJ2-5; D possibly corresponds to TRBD1 (5 bases). Per germline, CDR1 SGHNT and CDR2 YYREEE (reference sequence). This CDR3 comprises 15 residues. Trimming cost V 0 bases and J 4 bases, with 13 bases left between them. In nucleotides, the CDR3 is TGTGCCAGCAGCTTGGGGATAGGGGTGGGAGAGACCCAGTACTTC. The encoded protein is CASSLGIGVGETQYF.

The DNA for the CDR3 is TGTGCCAGTAGTCGGACAGGGGGCTCCTACGAGCAGTACTTC. Translation gives CASSRTGGSYEQYF. The gene calls are TRBV19 and TRBJ2-7; 10 bases line up with TRBD1. This CDR3 comprises 14 residues. Unmatched junction bases numbered 1, after V lost 5 bases and J lost 0 bases. CDR1 and CDR2 from the germline V gene are LNHDA and SQIVND (reference sequence).

This chain links TRBV27 with TRBJ2-7; 14 bases line up with TRBD2. This CDR3 has 16 residues. Germline V CDR1 and CDR2: MNHEY, SMNVEV (reference sequence). V shed 5 bases and J 4 bases; nucleotides not matched to a gene: 7. As DNA, the CDR3 is TGTGCCAGCAGTCCCCCGGGACTAGCGGGAGTGTACGAGCAGTACTTC. Translation gives CASSPPGLAGVYEQYF.

The V call is TRBV15, the J call TRBJ2-7; 12 nucleotides match TRBD2. The CDR3 sequence is 16 residues long. CDR1 is LNHNV and CDR2 is YYDKDF in the germline V gene (reference sequence). J lost 2 bases, V lost 6 bases, and 8 bases had no gene match. CDR3 loop: CATRGLAGLPPYEQYF. For the CDR3, the DNA is TGTGCCACCAGAGGACTAGCGGGATTACCCCCCTACGAGCAGTACTTC.

There are a few counts of this clone. The rearrangement uses TRBV15 and TRBJ2-2; 8 bases align to TRBD2. V was clipped by 1 base and J by 5 bases; unmatched bases: 6. The CDR3 runs 16 residues. From germline, CDR1 is LNHNV and CDR2 YYDKDF (reference sequence). CDR3 sequence: CATSRALADGTGELFF. The CDR3 bases are TGTGCCACCAGCAGAGCACTAGCGGATGGAACCGGGGAGCTGTTTTTT.

The chain combines TRBV27 with TRBJ2-2; D gene unclear. With 3 bases removed from V and 7 bases from J, the gap between germline ends came to 6 bases. Per germline, CDR1 MNHEY and CDR2 SMNVEV (reference sequence). This CDR3 has 12 amino acids. The CDR3 is CASSFYSGELFF. In DNA form, the CDR3 reads TGTGCCAGCAGTTTCTATAGCGGGGAGCTGTTTTTT.

This chain joins TRBV14 and TRBJ2-7; D gene uncertain. CDR3 length equals 11 residues. CDR1 and CDR2 (germline): SGHDN, FVKESK. Between the trimmed V and J ends, which lost 4 bases and 2 bases, there was a span of 3 bases. DNA of the CDR3: TGTGCCAGCAGCCGCGCCTACGAGCAGTACTTC. Protein product: CASSRAYEQYF.

This chain connects TRBV24-1 to TRBJ2-4; 8 bases agree with TRBD2. Germline assignment: CDR1 KGHDR and CDR2 SFDVKD. The CDR3 length is 22 residues. The V and J ends lost 3 bases and 0 bases, in that order; junction bases with no gene match: 21. The CDR3 DNA is TGTGCCACCAGTGATCTTCCACTCCTGTCGAGGGTAAGCGGGAGAGCCAAAAACATTCAGTACTTC. Translating it yields CATSDLPLLSRVSGRAKNIQYF.

The chain recombines TRBV28 with TRBJ2-7; 9 bases match TRBD1. The CDR3 is 16 amino acids. Trimming cost V 4 bases and J 6 bases; bases outside gene matches: 13. Germline CDR1 reads MDHEN; CDR2 reads SYDVKM. CDR3 region: CASSYIPGTGYSEQYF. The CDR3 DNA sequence: TGTGCCAGCAGTTACATCCCCGGGACAGGGTATTCCGAGCAGTACTTC.

The V and J genes are TRBV30 and TRBJ1-6; 7 bases agree with TRBD1. Germline V gives CDR1 GTSNPN, CDR2 SVGIG (reference sequence). CDR3 length equals 16 residues. J was trimmed by 10 bases and V by 2 bases; bases with no gene match: 14. The CDR3 region has the DNA TGTGCCTGGAGTCCAGGGTTGACAGGGCAGCACTCACCCCTCCACTTT. It codes for CAWSPGLTGQHSPLHF.